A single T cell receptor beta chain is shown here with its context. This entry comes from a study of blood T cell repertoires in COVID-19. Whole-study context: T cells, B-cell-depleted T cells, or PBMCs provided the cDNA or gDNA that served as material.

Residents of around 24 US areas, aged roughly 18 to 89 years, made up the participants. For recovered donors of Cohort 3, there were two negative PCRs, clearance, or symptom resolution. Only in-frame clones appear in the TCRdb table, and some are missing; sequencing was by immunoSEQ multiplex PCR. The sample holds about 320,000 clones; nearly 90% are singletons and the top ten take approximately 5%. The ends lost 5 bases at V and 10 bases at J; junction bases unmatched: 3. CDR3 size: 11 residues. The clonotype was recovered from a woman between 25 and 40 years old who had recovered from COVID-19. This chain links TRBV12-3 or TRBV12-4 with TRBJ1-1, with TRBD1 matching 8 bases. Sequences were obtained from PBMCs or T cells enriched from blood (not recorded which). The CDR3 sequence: CASSRDRGAFF. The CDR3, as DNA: TGTGCCAGCAGTCGAGACAGGGGAGCTTTCTTT.